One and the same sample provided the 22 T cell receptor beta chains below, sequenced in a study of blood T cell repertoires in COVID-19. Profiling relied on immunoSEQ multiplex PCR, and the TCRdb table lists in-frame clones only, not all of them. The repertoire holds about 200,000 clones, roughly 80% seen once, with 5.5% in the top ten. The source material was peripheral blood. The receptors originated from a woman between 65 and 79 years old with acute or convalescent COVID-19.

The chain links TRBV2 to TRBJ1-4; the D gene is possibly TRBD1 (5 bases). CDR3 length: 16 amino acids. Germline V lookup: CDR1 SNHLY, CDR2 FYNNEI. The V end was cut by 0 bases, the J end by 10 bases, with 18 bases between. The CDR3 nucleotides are TGTGCCAGCAGTGAAGCGAGGACGGGGGGGGATGGAAAACTGTTTTTT. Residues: CASSEARTGGDGKLFF.

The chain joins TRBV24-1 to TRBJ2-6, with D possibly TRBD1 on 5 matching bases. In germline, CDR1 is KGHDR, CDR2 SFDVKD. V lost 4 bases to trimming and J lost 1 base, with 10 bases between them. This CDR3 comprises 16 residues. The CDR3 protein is CATSESTVSGANVLTF. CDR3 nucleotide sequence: TGTGCCACCAGTGAATCGACAGTGTCTGGGGCCAACGTCCTGACTTTC.

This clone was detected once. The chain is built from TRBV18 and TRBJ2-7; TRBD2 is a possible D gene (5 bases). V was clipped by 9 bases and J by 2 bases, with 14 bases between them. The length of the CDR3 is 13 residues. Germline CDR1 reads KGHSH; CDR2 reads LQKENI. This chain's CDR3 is CASGLDQTYEQYF. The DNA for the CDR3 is TGTGCCAGTGGACTTGACCAGACCTACGAGCAGTACTTC.

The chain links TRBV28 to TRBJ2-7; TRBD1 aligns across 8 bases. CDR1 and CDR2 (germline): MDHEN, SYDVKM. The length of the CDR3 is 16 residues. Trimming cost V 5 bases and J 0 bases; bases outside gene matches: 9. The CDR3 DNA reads TGTGCCAGCAGTCCAGGGACAGGTTCCCTCTCCTACGAGCAGTACTTC. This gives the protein CASSPGTGSLSYEQYF. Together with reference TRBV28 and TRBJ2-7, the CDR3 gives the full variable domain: DVKVTQSSRYLVKRTGEKVFLECVQDMDHENMFWYRQDPGLGLRLIYFSYDVKMKEKGDIPEGYSVSREKKERFSLILESASTNQTSMYLCASSPGTGSLSYEQYFGPGTRLTVT.

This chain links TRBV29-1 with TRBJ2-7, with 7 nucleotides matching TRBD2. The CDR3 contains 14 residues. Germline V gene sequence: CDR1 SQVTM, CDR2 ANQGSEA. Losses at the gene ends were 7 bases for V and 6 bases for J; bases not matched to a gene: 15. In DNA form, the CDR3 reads TGCAGCGCGGGGGGAGGAACTTGGTCTGGCGAGCAGTACTTC. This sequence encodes CSAGGGTWSGEQYF.

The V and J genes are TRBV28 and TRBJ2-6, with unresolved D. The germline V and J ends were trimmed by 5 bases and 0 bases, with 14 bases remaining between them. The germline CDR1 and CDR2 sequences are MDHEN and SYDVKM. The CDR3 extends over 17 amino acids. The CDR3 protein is CASSPPGPGSGANVLTF. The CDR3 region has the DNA TGTGCCAGCAGTCCCCCTGGCCCGGGCTCTGGGGCCAACGTCCTGACTTTC.

For the CDR3, the DNA is TGCGCCAGCAGCTCCTGGACAGGAGAGAACTATGGCTACACCTTC. It is translated as CASSSWTGENYGYTF. The chain employs TRBV5-1 and TRBJ1-2; the match to TRBD1 covers 7 bases. The CDR3 totals 15 residues. The V and J ends lost 3 bases and 2 bases, in that order; junction bases with no gene match: 7. Germline loops: CDR1 SGHRS, CDR2 YFSETQ.

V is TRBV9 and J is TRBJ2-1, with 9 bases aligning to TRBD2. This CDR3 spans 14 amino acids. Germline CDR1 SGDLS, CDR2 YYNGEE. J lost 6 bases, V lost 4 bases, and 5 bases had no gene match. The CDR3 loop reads CASSRTGLANEQFF. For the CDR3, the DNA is TGTGCCAGCAGCCGCACGGGACTAGCCAATGAGCAGTTCTTC.

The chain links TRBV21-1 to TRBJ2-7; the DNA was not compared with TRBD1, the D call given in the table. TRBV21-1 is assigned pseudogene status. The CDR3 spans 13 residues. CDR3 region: CASNGQGRYEQYF. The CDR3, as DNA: TGTGCCAGCAACGGGCAGGGTCGGTACGAGCAGTACTTC.

The DNA of the CDR3 is TGTGCCAGCAGCTTGGCACCGGGACTAGCGGAAAAAGAGACCCAGTACTTC. Protein: CASSLAPGLAEKETQYF. The chain has TRBV5-6 and TRBJ2-5; 11 nucleotides line up with TRBD2. V lost 0 bases and J lost 3; bases outside the gene matches: 7. The CDR3 sequence is 17 residues long. Germline V gene data show CDR1 as SGHDT and CDR2 as YYEEEE.

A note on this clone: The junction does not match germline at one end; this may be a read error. Here the CDR3 reads CAGSQDPRGYGYTF. CDR3 sequence (DNA): TGTGCCGGCAGCCAAGATCCCAGGGGATATGGCTACACCTTC. J is TRBJ1-2 and V is TRBV3-1 (or the pseudogene TRBV3-2); a weak D match, TRBD1 (6 bases). CDR3 length equals 14 residues. The germline CDR1 and CDR2 sequences are LGHDT and YNNKEL (reference sequence).

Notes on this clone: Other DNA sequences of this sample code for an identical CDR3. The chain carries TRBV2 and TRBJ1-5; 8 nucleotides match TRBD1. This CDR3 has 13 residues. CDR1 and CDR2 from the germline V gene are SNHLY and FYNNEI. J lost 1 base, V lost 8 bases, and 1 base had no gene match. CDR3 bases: TGTGCCAGCCGACAGGGGAGCAATCAGCCCCAGCATTTT. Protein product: CASRQGSNQPQHF.

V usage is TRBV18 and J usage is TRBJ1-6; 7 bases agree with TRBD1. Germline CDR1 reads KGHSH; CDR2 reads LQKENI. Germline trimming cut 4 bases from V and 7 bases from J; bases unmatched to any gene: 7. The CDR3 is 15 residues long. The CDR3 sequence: CASSRAQGYNSPLHF. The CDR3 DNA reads TGTGCCAGCTCACGAGCACAGGGGTACAATTCACCCCTCCACTTT.

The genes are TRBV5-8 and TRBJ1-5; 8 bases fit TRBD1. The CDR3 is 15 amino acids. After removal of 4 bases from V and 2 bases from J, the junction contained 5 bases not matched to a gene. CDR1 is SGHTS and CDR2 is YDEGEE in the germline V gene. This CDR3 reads CASSLGQGGNQPQHF. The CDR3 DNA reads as TGTGCCAGCAGCCTTGGACAGGGTGGCAATCAGCCCCAGCATTTT.

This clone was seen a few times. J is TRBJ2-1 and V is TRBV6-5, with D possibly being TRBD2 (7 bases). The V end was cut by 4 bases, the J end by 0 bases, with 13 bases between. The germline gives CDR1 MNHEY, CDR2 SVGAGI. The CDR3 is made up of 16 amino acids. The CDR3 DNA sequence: TGTGCCAGCAGTTCCCGCGGGGGCAGCTCCTACAATGAGCAGTTCTTC. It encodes CASSSRGGSSYNEQFF.

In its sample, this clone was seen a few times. The CDR3 loop reads CASSLAPGQGGAKNIQYF. For the CDR3, the DNA is TGTGCCAGCAGCTTAGCGCCGGGACAGGGTGGAGCCAAAAACATTCAGTACTTC. This rearrangement joins TRBV7-8 to TRBJ2-4, with 9 bases fitting TRBD1. The germline V gene has CDR1 SGHVS and CDR2 FQNEAQ. V dropped 0 bases and J dropped 0; count of bases not matched to a gene: 6. The CDR3 sequence is 18 residues long.

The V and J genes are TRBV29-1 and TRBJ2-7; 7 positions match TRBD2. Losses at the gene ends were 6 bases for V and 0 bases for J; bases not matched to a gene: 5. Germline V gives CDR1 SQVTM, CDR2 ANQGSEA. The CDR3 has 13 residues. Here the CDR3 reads CSVQGGSSYEQYF. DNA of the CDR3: TGCAGCGTACAAGGCGGGAGCTCCTACGAGCAGTACTTC.

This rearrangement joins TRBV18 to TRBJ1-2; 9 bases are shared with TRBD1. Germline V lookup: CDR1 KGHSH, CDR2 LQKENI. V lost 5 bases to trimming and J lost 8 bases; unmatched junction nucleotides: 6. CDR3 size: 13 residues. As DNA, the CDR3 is TGTGCCAGCTCATGGGACAGGGATAGCGGCTACACCTTC. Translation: CASSWDRDSGYTF.

The CDR3 DNA sequence: TGTGCCAGCAGCCAAAAGGAGGGCGGGGCCAACGTCCTGACTTTC. Protein product: CASSQKEGGANVLTF. This rearrangement joins TRBV6-5 to TRBJ2-6, with a tentative D call TRBD2 (6 bases). Trimming removed 6 bases from V and 4 bases from J, with 13 bases in between. Per germline, CDR1 MNHEY and CDR2 SVGAGI. This CDR3 has 15 amino acids.

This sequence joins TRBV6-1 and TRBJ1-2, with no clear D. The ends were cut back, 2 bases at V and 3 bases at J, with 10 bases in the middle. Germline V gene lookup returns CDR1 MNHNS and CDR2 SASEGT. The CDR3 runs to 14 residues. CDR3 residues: CASSETPEHYGYTF. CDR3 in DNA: TGTGCCAGCAGTGAAACCCCAGAACACTATGGCTACACCTTC.

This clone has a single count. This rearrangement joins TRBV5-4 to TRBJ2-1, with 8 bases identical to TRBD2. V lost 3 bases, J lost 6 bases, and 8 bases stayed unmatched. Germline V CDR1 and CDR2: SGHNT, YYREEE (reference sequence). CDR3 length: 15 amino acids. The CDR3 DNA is TGTGCCAGCAGCTCCGGGAGGGCAGGAGGCAATGAGCAGTTCTTC. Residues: CASSSGRAGGNEQFF.

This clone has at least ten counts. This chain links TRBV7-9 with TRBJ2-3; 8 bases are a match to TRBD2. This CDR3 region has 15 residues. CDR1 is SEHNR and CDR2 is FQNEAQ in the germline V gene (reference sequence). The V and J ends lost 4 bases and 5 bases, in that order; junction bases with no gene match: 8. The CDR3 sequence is CASSSSGSQVDTQYF. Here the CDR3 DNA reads TGTGCCAGCAGCTCCAGCGGGAGTCAGGTAGATACGCAGTATTTT.